Below, 20 T cell receptor beta chains from the same sample are listed, as sequenced in a study of blood T cell repertoires in COVID-19. Assay: immunoSEQ multiplex PCR; the TCRdb copy retains only in-frame clones and omits some. The sample holds approximately 190,000 clones, about 93% seen once. Input material: peripheral blood. These receptors all stem from a man aged 50-60 years with acute or convalescent COVID-19.

The chain combines TRBV19 with TRBJ1-3; D call uncertain. V dropped 7 bases and J dropped 4 bases, with 11 bases sitting between them. Germline loops: CDR1 LNHDA, CDR2 SQIVND (reference sequence). The CDR3 spans 13 residues. For the CDR3, the DNA is TGTGCCAGTACAGGCGTTCGCGGAAACACCATATATTTT. It encodes CASTGVRGNTIYF.

The chain joins TRBV7-3 to TRBJ2-3; 8 bases match TRBD2. This CDR3 region has 16 residues. Per the germline V gene, CDR1 is SGHTA and CDR2 is FQGTGA. V was pared by 5 bases and J by 1 base, with 8 bases of the junction left unmatched. CDR3 residues: CASSQQAGAGTDTQYF. DNA for the CDR3: TGTGCCAGCAGCCAACAAGCGGGAGCGGGCACAGATACGCAGTATTTT.

The count of this clone is one. This chain uses TRBV2 with TRBJ1-2, with D unclear. Germline lookup yields CDR1 SNHLY and CDR2 FYNNEI. This CDR3 contains 10 residues. V gave up 6 bases and J gave up 8 bases, with 7 bases separating them. CDR3: CASRTEGYTF. Here the CDR3 DNA reads TGTGCCAGCAGAACGGAGGGCTACACCTTC. Combining the CDR3 with reference TRBV2 and TRBJ1-2 gives the whole variable domain EPEVTQTPSHQVTQMGQEVILRCVPISNHLYFYWYRQILGQKVEFLVSFYNNEISEKSEIFDDQFSVERPDGSNFTLKIRSTKLEDSAMYFCASRTEGYTFGSGTRLTVV.

The chain combines TRBV27 with TRBJ1-5, with 7 bases lining up with TRBD1. Germline V gene sequence: CDR1 MNHEY, CDR2 SMNVEV (reference sequence). The CDR3 is 14 residues long. J gave up 8 bases and V 0 bases, and 4 bases lay outside the gene matches. This CDR3 reads CASSLSSGGKPQHF. The CDR3 DNA reads TGTGCCAGCAGTTTATCTTCAGGGGGTAAGCCCCAGCATTTT.

V gene TRBV21-1 combines with J gene TRBJ2-5; no check of the table's D call, TRBD2, against the DNA was made. TRBV21-1 is tagged as a pseudogene. This CDR3 has 18 amino acids. The CDR3: CASSNGAINREIGETQYF. The CDR3 nucleotides are TGTGCCAGCAGCAACGGAGCAATAAACCGGGAAATCGGGGAGACCCAGTACTTC.

The chain carries TRBV19 and TRBJ2-2; 8 bases match TRBD2. Germline-derived CDR1 and CDR2 are LNHDA and SQIVND (reference sequence). V lost 3 bases to trimming and J lost 5 bases; unmatched junction nucleotides: 8. CDR3 length equals 16 residues. CDR3 in amino acids: CASSIFGRAGTGELFF. CDR3 bases: TGTGCCAGTAGTATTTTCGGGAGGGCAGGTACCGGGGAGCTGTTTTTT.

This clone appeared a single time. The rearrangement joins TRBV28 to TRBJ1-1; 8 nucleotides agree with TRBD1. This CDR3 is built from 12 residues. Looked up from germline, CDR1 is MDHEN and CDR2 is SYDVKM. The ends lost 3 bases at V and 11 bases at J; junction bases unmatched: 5. Written as DNA, the CDR3 is TGTGCCAGCAGTTTTGTGACAGGGGCCGCTTTCTTT. It translates to CASSFVTGAAFF.

The rearrangement uses TRBV7-9 and TRBJ2-5; D gene uncertain. The CDR3 consists of 14 residues. Germline CDR1 SEHNR, CDR2 FQNEAQ (reference sequence). Trimming took 2 bases from V and 5 from J, leaving 12 bases between them. The CDR3 reads CASSLPPPRETQYF. The CDR3 bases are TGTGCCAGCAGCTTACCCCCTCCCCGGGAGACCCAGTACTTC.

The chain has TRBV20-1 and TRBJ2-7; 11 nucleotides match TRBD1. The CDR3 contains 14 residues. The germline V gene encodes CDR1 DFQATT and CDR2 SNEGSKA (reference sequence). The V and J ends lost 3 bases and 3 bases, in that order; junction bases with no gene match: 4. The CDR3 coding sequence is TGCAGTGCTAGTGAGGACAGGGGGCTCTACGAGCAGTACTTC. Its protein product is CSASEDRGLYEQYF.

The chain combines TRBV7-8 with TRBJ1-4; maybe TRBD1 (6 bases). V was trimmed by 5 bases and J by 13 bases, leaving 23 bases between them. Germline V gene data show CDR1 as SGHVS and CDR2 as FQNEAQ. The CDR3 length is 15 residues. The CDR3: CASSAGGQPLGRLFF. CDR3 sequence (DNA): TGTGCCAGCAGCGCGGGCGGACAGCCCCTAGGGAGACTGTTTTTT.

This CDR3 is CASSPRSSGNTIYF. The CDR3 coding sequence is TGCGCCAGCAGCCCCCGGTCCTCTGGAAACACCATATATTTT. This chain connects TRBV5-1 to TRBJ1-3; D is ambiguous. With 4 bases removed from V and 0 bases from J, the gap between germline ends came to 8 bases. This CDR3 contains 14 residues. Germline values: CDR1 SGHRS, CDR2 YFSETQ.

The V call is TRBV19, the J call TRBJ2-7; D is undetermined. Trimming took 4 bases from V and 4 from J, leaving 5 bases between them. This CDR3 contains 11 residues. Germline CDR1 reads LNHDA; CDR2 reads SQIVND (reference sequence). The CDR3 loop is CASSTKYEQYF. For the CDR3, the DNA is TGTGCCAGTAGTACCAAATACGAGCAGTACTTC.

V and J are TRBV2 and TRBJ2-5; 8 positions match TRBD2. In germline, CDR1 is SNHLY, CDR2 FYNNEI. This CDR3 comprises 14 residues. J gave up 5 bases and V 4 bases, and 6 bases lay outside the gene matches. The CDR3 coding sequence is TGTGCCAGCAGTGTGTTAGCGGGGTCGGAGACCCAGTACTTC. It specifies CASSVLAGSETQYF.

This clone came up a few times. The chain recombines TRBV3-1 (or the pseudogene TRBV3-2) with TRBJ2-2; D is unclear. The CDR3 extends over 15 amino acids. CDR1 is LGHDT and CDR2 is YNNKEL in the germline V gene (reference sequence). Trimming took 5 bases from V and 4 from J, leaving 14 bases between them. The CDR3 protein is CASSYFTPGTGELFF. As DNA, the CDR3 is TGTGCCAGCAGCTATTTCACACCTGGCACCGGGGAGCTGTTTTTT.

This clone was found a few times. This chain joins TRBV24-1 and TRBJ2-4; 7 bases fit TRBD2. The CDR3 consists of 13 residues. V shed 6 bases, J shed 10 bases, and the junction held 8 bases outside the gene matches. Per the germline V gene, CDR1 is KGHDR and CDR2 is SFDVKD. CDR3 residues: CATSPGGGWIQYF. Written as DNA, the CDR3 is TGTGCCACCAGTCCTGGGGGGGGGTGGATTCAGTACTTC.

V and J are TRBV25-1 and TRBJ2-3; 9 bases agree with TRBD1. The length of the CDR3 is 15 residues. Losses at the gene ends were 6 bases for V and 6 bases for J; bases not matched to a gene: 10. The V gene's germline CDR1 is MGHDK and CDR2 SYGVNS. The CDR3 DNA sequence: TGTGCCAGCAGCTTAACAGGGGGCACTTTGGATACGCAGTATTTT. Protein: CASSLTGGTLDTQYF.

This clone was detected only once. The genes are TRBV27 and TRBJ2-2, with D uncertain. Looked up from germline, CDR1 is MNHEY and CDR2 is SMNVEV (reference sequence). The CDR3 is 15 amino acids. Trimming removed 3 bases at V and 6 bases at J, with 14 bases between. The CDR3, as DNA: TGTGCCAGCAGTTTTGTTTTCGGGTCCGCCGGGGAGCTGTTTTTT. Residues: CASSFVFGSAGELFF.

The V gene is TRBV11-2, the J gene TRBJ2-3; tentatively, D is TRBD1 (6 bases). V lost 2 bases, J lost 4 bases, and 10 bases lay in between. Looked up from germline, CDR1 is SGHAT and CDR2 is FQNNGV. The length of the CDR3 is 14 residues. The CDR3 region is CASSLSRGADTQYF. The CDR3, as DNA: TGTGCCAGCAGCTTATCCAGGGGCGCAGATACGCAGTATTTT.

This chain links TRBV13 with TRBJ2-3; D remains ambiguous. V was clipped by 2 bases and J by 4 bases, with 7 bases between them. CDR3 length: 13 residues. Germline V gives CDR1 PRHDT, CDR2 FYEKMQ (reference sequence). The CDR3 sequence is CASSLSNSDTQYF. CDR3 nucleotides: TGTGCCAGCAGCTTATCAAACTCAGATACGCAGTATTTT.

The chain has TRBV5-1 and TRBJ2-7, with unresolved D. This CDR3 has 11 amino acids. V was pared by 4 bases and J by 5 bases, with 7 bases between. CDR1 SGHRS and CDR2 YFSETQ come from the germline V gene. This CDR3 reads CASSGSDEQYF. In DNA, the CDR3 is TGCGCCAGCAGCGGTTCGGACGAGCAGTACTTC.